The source of this TCR beta chain is a study of regulatory T cells in long-lasting Graves disease. Overall study findings and caveats: Repertoires from persistent disease leaned toward TRBV28, TRBJ1-2 and TRBJ2-5. New patients shared 750 to 1,000 public clonotypes, fewer than the roughly 2,600 shared by persistent patients.

V dropped 0 bases and J dropped 8; count of bases not matched to a gene: 9. CDR1 and CDR2 (germline): ENHRY, SYGVKD. The CDR3 sequence is 16 residues long. Combining iRepertoire HTBI primers with Arm-PCR of CDR3 regions, the authors built TCR beta libraries. TCRdb fed the multiplex PCR reads into MiXCR, producing one record per CDR3 protein. In the table there are 400,000 to 500,000 distinct CDR3 sequences, about 20% of which are singletons. Time point reported: persistent/refractory GD, antithyroid drugs over 5 years with positive TRAb. With RNA extracted from PBMCs as input, the TCR library was made. Patients with Graves' disease were diagnosed by American Thyroid Association guidelines. Patients came through an endocrinology department, and that department was in Xi'an, China. Details on this clonotype: The antigen is unknown.

Here the sequenced sample was peripheral blood mononuclear cells (PBMCs), taken when the disease was refractory, from a patient treated with antithyroid drugs. The rearrangement uses TRBV10-3 and TRBJ2-1, with 8 bases identical to TRBD1. The TCR was taken from a female donor with Graves disease. This CDR3 is CAISESDRGTHHEQFF. CDR3 sequence (DNA): TGTGCCATCAGTGAGTCCGACAGGGGAACCCATCATGAGCAGTTCTTC.